These 30 T cell receptor beta chains came from one sample sequenced in a study of spatial heterogeneity in lung cancer (dated by TCRdb to 2018 to 2020). The time point label, as the study defines it: sample taken at primary tumor resection. TCR sequencing used whole RNA extracted from tumor and nontumor lung tissue, or from cryopreserved PBMC samples, without cell sorting. The library was generated by 5' RACE. Sequencer: NextSeq 500. TCRdb handled the public reads itself, with Q25 trimming in fastp and clone calling in MiXCR, and kept productive beta chains. CDR3 protein sequences are deduplicated, and each keeps its most common genes and DNA. The sample records 25,000 to 30,000 distinct CDR3 sequences, 9.5% to 15% of which are singletons. Clones ranked in the top ten supply 25% of the sample. Material: PBMCs, obtained at surgery. These TCRs come from a female donor with early-stage non-small cell lung cancer.

The chain joins TRBV28 to TRBJ2-7, with D possibly matching TRBD2 (6 bases). Germline CDR1 reads MDHEN; CDR2 reads SYDVKM. This CDR3 has 12 amino acids. With 6 bases removed from V and 4 bases from J, the gap between germline ends came to 10 bases. For the CDR3, the DNA is TGTGCCAGCAGCCGGGCGGGGTACGAGCAGTACGTC. Protein sequence: CASSRAGYEQYV.

This clonotype was seen many times. The chain links TRBV9 to TRBJ2-1, with a tentative D call TRBD2 (6 bases). The V end lost 4 bases, the J end lost 9 bases, and 20 bases lay between the germline ends. The length of the CDR3 is 15 residues. Germline values: CDR1 SGDLS, CDR2 YYNGEE. CDR3 loop: CASSPYGGLGGEQFF. CDR3 bases: TGTGCCAGCAGCCCCTACGGAGGGCTGGGCGGTGAGCAGTTCTTC. The full variable domain, in which reference TRBV9 and TRBJ2-1 provide the parts outside the CDR3, is DSGVTQTPKHLITATGQRVTLRCSPRSGDLSVYWYQQSLDQGLQFLIQYYNGEERAKGNILERFSAQQFPDLHSELNLSSLELGDSALYFCASSPYGGLGGEQFFGPGTRLTVL.

This clonotype was observed many times. The chain has TRBV20-1 and TRBJ1-4; D is undetermined. Per germline, CDR1 DFQATT and CDR2 SNEGSKA (reference sequence). There are 13 residues in the CDR3. V lost 6 bases to trimming and J lost 6 bases, with 14 bases between them. The CDR3 nucleotides read TGCAGTGCCGCATCACCATACGATGAAAAACTGTTTTTT. It translates to CSAASPYDEKLFF.

At least ten counts were recorded for this clonotype. The chain couples TRBV7-2 to TRBJ1-2; D is unresolved. The CDR3 is 14 residues long. The V and J ends lost 1 base and 1 base respectively, with 7 bases between them. Per the germline V gene, CDR1 is SGHTA and CDR2 is FQGNSA. The CDR3 sequence is CASSLGISNYGYTF. DNA of the CDR3: TGTGCCAGCAGCTTAGGGATTAGTAACTATGGCTACACCTTC.

This clonotype was recorded many times. V usage is TRBV21-1 and J usage is TRBJ2-1; whether TRBD2, the table's D call, matches the DNA was not checked. TRBV21-1 is tagged as a pseudogene. This CDR3 region has 15 residues. DNA of the CDR3: TGTGCCAGCAGCCTTTTCGCGGGGGGGCACGAGGAGCAGTTCTTC. Translation: CASSLFAGGHEEQFF.

This clonotype turned up a few times. This chain joins TRBV6-6 and TRBJ1-1; D is unresolved. The germline V and J ends were trimmed by 7 bases and 1 base, with 7 bases remaining between them. The CDR3 is 12 residues long. The germline V gene has CDR1 MNHNY and CDR2 SVGAGI (reference sequence). The CDR3 loop is CASTAANTEAFF. The DNA of the CDR3 is TGTGCCAGCACTGCAGCGAACACTGAAGCTTTCTTT.

This clonotype has a handful of counts. The V and J genes are TRBV4-2 and TRBJ2-1, with TRBD2 matching over 9 bases. Germline values: CDR1 LGHNA, CDR2 YNFKEQ. The CDR3 is 14 residues long. Trimming at V came to 3 bases and at J to 6 bases, leaving 3 bases not matched to a gene. The CDR3 loop reads CASSQGLAANEQFF. The CDR3 coding sequence is TGTGCCAGCAGCCAGGGACTAGCCGCCAATGAGCAGTTCTTC.

In this sample, this clonotype turned up many times. The chain carries TRBV11-2 and TRBJ2-7, with D hard to call. This CDR3 comprises 11 residues. Looked up from germline, CDR1 is SGHAT and CDR2 is FQNNGV. Trimming removed 4 bases from V and 6 bases from J, with 7 bases in between. Here the CDR3 DNA reads TGTGCCAGCAGCTCACCCGTCGAGCAGTACTTC. Its protein is CASSSPVEQYF. The whole variable domain, remainder taken from reference TRBV11-2 and TRBJ2-7, is EAGVAQSPRYKIIEKRQSVAFWCNPISGHATLYWYQQILGQGPKLLIQFQNNGVVDDSQLPKDRFSAERLKGVDSTLKIQPAKLEDSAVYLCASSSPVEQYFGPGTRLTVT.

At least ten counts were recorded for this clonotype. V usage is TRBV20-1 and J usage is TRBJ2-3; no clear D. CDR3 size: 12 residues. V shed 3 bases and J shed 4 bases, with 8 bases lying between them. CDR1 DFQATT and CDR2 SNEGSKA come from the germline V gene (reference sequence). CDR3 loop: CSASRFSDTQYF. The CDR3 region has the DNA TGCAGTGCTAGCAGGTTTTCAGATACGCAGTATTTT.

This clonotype occurred many times. V is TRBV7-3 and J is TRBJ2-7; 9 bases line up with TRBD1. This CDR3 has 17 residues. Germline loops: CDR1 SGHTA, CDR2 FQGTGA. The junction had 16 bases not matched to a gene; V was cut back by 6 bases and J by 4 bases. The CDR3 sequence: CASSRGTGKTKSYEQYV. CDR3 in DNA: TGTGCCAGCAGTCGCGGGACAGGGAAAACCAAAAGTTACGAGCAGTACGTC.

The rearrangement links TRBV7-9 to TRBJ2-4; 10 positions agree with TRBD2. J was trimmed by 8 bases and V by 2 bases; bases with no gene match: 27. The CDR3 covers 22 residues. CDR1 SEHNR and CDR2 FQNEAQ come from the germline V gene (reference sequence). CDR3 region: CASSLRLMVRGSSGSPRDIQYF. The DNA of the CDR3 is TGTGCCAGCAGCTTAAGATTAATGGTGCGGGGATCTAGCGGGAGTCCGAGAGACATTCAGTACTTC.

This clonotype was recorded at least ten times. This chain connects TRBV28 to TRBJ2-6, with D unclear. Trimming took 7 bases from V and 0 from J, leaving 16 bases between them. The germline gives CDR1 MDHEN, CDR2 SYDVKM. CDR3 length: 17 amino acids. CDR3 sequence reads: CASKSSDGYSGANVLTF. The CDR3 coding sequence is TGTGCCAGCAAAAGTTCGGACGGATACTCTGGGGCCAACGTCCTGACTTTC.

This clonotype was detected many times. This chain connects TRBV20-1 to TRBJ2-1; no reliable D call. With 0 bases removed from V and 4 bases from J, the gap between germline ends came to 7 bases. CDR1 DFQATT and CDR2 SNEGSKA come from the germline V gene (reference sequence). There are 13 residues in the CDR3. The CDR3 DNA sequence: TGCAGTGCTAGAGAAGAGCTTTACAATGAGCAGTTCTTC. Residues: CSAREELYNEQFF.

The chain is built from TRBV7-2 and TRBJ2-3, with TRBD2 matching 11 bases. The CDR3 totals 16 residues. Germline CDR1 reads SGHTA; CDR2 reads FQGNSA. V dropped 2 bases and J dropped 2; count of bases not matched to a gene: 3. The CDR3 DNA reads as TGTGCCAGCAGCTTACTGGGACTAGCGGTCACAGATACGCAGTATTTT. Encoded protein: CASSLLGLAVTDTQYF.

The chain couples TRBV19 to TRBJ2-7; D perhaps matches TRBD1 (5 bases). This CDR3 comprises 14 residues. V was pared by 5 bases and J by 2 bases, with 13 bases between. Per the germline V gene, CDR1 is LNHDA and CDR2 is SQIVND (reference sequence). The CDR3 protein is CASSFRTHPYEQYF. CDR3 in DNA: TGTGCCAGTAGTTTCAGGACACATCCCTACGAGCAGTACTTC.

This clonotype came up many times. V is TRBV28 and J is TRBJ2-5; D may match TRBD1 or TRBD2 (6 bases each). There are 14 residues in the CDR3. From germline, CDR1 is MDHEN and CDR2 SYDVKM. Trimming stripped 2 bases from V and 5 bases from J, with 12 bases between. CDR3: CASSLPGAAETQYF. The CDR3 coding sequence is TGTGCCAGCAGTTTACCGGGGGCAGCGGAGACCCAGTACTTC. Using reference TRBV28 and TRBJ2-5 for the parts outside the CDR3, the full variable domain is DVKVTQSSRYLVKRTGEKVFLECVQDMDHENMFWYRQDPGLGLRLIYFSYDVKMKEKGDIPEGYSVSREKKERFSLILESASTNQTSMYLCASSLPGAAETQYFGPGTRLLVL.

V is TRBV28 and J is TRBJ2-7; weak D call: TRBD2 (7 bases). Looked up from germline, CDR1 is MDHEN and CDR2 is SYDVKM. The CDR3 has 15 residues. Trimming stripped 10 bases from V and 5 bases from J, with 24 bases between. The CDR3 sequence: CATSNLRGGGHEQYV. CDR3 nucleotide sequence: TGTGCCACCTCGAACCTTAGGGGGGGCGGCCACGAGCAGTACGTC.

The chain has TRBV29-1 and TRBJ2-6; 12 nucleotides line up with TRBD1. Trimming took 6 bases from V and 4 from J; bases not matched to a gene: 10. The V gene's germline CDR1 is SQVTM and CDR2 ANQGSEA. The CDR3 consists of 17 residues. As DNA, the CDR3 is TGCAGCGTAGGGGACAGGGGGCATTTGGGAGGGGCCAACGTCCTGACTTTC. Protein product: CSVGDRGHLGGANVLTF.

There are many counts of this clonotype. The rearrangement links TRBV25-1 to TRBJ2-2; TRBD1 might be the D (5 bases). The CDR3 sequence is 13 residues long. V lost 3 bases and J lost 6, with 8 bases in between. Germline CDR1 and CDR2: MGHDK and SYGVNS. The chain's CDR3 is CASSDPGPGELFF. The CDR3 DNA reads as TGTGCCAGCAGTGACCCAGGGCCCGGGGAGCTGTTTTTT.

This clonotype was seen many times. The chain combines TRBV27 with TRBJ2-7; 7 nucleotides match TRBD2. The germline gives CDR1 MNHEY, CDR2 SMNVEV (reference sequence). V gave up 3 bases and J gave up 4 bases; unmatched junction bases: 6. The CDR3 length is 14 residues. The CDR3: CASSFGGSKYEQYF. DNA of the CDR3: TGTGCCAGCAGTTTCGGCGGGAGCAAGTACGAGCAGTACTTC.

There are many counts of this clonotype. V is TRBV28 and J is TRBJ1-1; D is perhaps TRBD1 (6 bases). Between the trimmed V and J ends, which lost 5 bases and 4 bases, there was a span of 17 bases. Looked up from germline, CDR1 is MDHEN and CDR2 is SYDVKM. The CDR3 totals 15 residues. This chain's CDR3 is CASSTTGTLGTEAFF. In DNA form, the CDR3 reads TGTGCCAGCAGTACTACAGGGACGTTGGGCACTGAAGCTTTCTTT.

With regard to this clonotype: This sequence may be a read error, since a much larger clone differs from it by one base. V and J are TRBV4-3 and TRBJ2-3, with 13 bases matching TRBD2. Germline V gene lookup returns CDR1 LGHNA and CDR2 YSLEER. This CDR3 has 14 amino acids. CDR3 coding DNA: TGCGCCACCAGCCCCTGGACTAGCGGGAGTACGCAGTATTTT. Translation gives CATSPWTSGSTQYF.

The rearrangement links TRBV9 to TRBJ2-3, with D perhaps TRBD2 (6 bases). Germline V gene data show CDR1 as SGDLS and CDR2 as YYNGEE. The CDR3 is made up of 16 amino acids. Trimming pared 4 bases from V and 2 bases from J, leaving 17 bases between. The chain's CDR3 is CASSPFKGGNTDTQYF. The CDR3 DNA reads TGTGCCAGCAGCCCGTTTAAGGGAGGCAACACAGATACGCAGTATTTT.

Ten or more counts support this clonotype. The V gene is TRBV5-1, the J gene TRBJ2-1; no reliable D call. The CDR3 is made up of 15 amino acids. With 0 bases removed from V and 4 bases from J, the gap between germline ends came to 11 bases. Germline V gene data show CDR1 as SGHRS and CDR2 as YFSETQ. The CDR3 DNA is TGCGCCAGCAGCTTGGGACCCGGAGAATACAATGAGCAGTTCTTC. Translated, it gives CASSLGPGEYNEQFF.

This clonotype was seen more than once but under ten times. The V and J genes are TRBV7-9 and TRBJ2-7; no reliable D call. This CDR3 is 15 amino acids long. Germline CDR1 and CDR2: SEHNR and FQNEAQ (reference sequence). V was trimmed by 5 bases and J by 6 bases, leaving 20 bases between them. The CDR3 bases are TGTGCCAGCAGCATGAGGCCGCAGATCAGTGGCGAGCAGTACTTC. Protein: CASSMRPQISGEQYF. Full variable domain (outside the CDR3, taken from reference TRBV7-9 and TRBJ2-7): DTGVSQNPRHKITKRGQNVTFRCDPISEHNRLYWYRQTLGQGPEFLTYFQNEAQLEKSRLLSDRFSAERPKGSFSTLEIQRTEQGDSAMYLCASSMRPQISGEQYFGPGTRLTVT.

In its sample, this clonotype was seen many times. The chain employs TRBV7-9 and TRBJ2-4; TRBD1 agrees at 7 bases. V lost 5 bases and J lost 2; bases outside the gene matches: 12. The CDR3 contains 17 residues. From germline, CDR1 is SEHNR and CDR2 FQNEAQ (reference sequence). CDR3 loop: CASSNNRQGISKNIQYF. The CDR3 nucleotides are TGTGCCAGCAGCAACAACAGACAGGGTATATCCAAAAACATTCAGTACTTC.

This clonotype was counted ten times or more. The chain has TRBV7-8 and TRBJ2-5, with 8 positions matching TRBD2. The CDR3 covers 14 residues. The V segment lost 4 bases and the J segment 5 bases; nucleotides outside the gene matches: 6. In germline, CDR1 is SGHVS, CDR2 FQNEAQ. CDR3 coding DNA: TGTGCCAGCAGCTCAGAGGGACTAGTGGAGACCCAGTACTTC. Translating it yields CASSSEGLVETQYF.

There are many counts of this clonotype. CDR3 region: CASSNSPGTNEKLFF. Written as DNA, the CDR3 is TGTGCCAGCAGCAATAGTCCCGGGACTAATGAAAAACTGTTTTTT. This rearrangement joins TRBV11-2 to TRBJ1-4, with no clear D. Trimming shortened V by 5 bases and J by 2 bases, and 12 bases separated the two germline ends. Germline V gene sequence: CDR1 SGHAT, CDR2 FQNNGV. The CDR3 covers 15 residues.

This clonotype appeared many times. This chain uses TRBV20-1 with TRBJ2-3, with unresolved D. Germline V CDR1 and CDR2: DFQATT, SNEGSKA (reference sequence). This CDR3 comprises 16 residues. V was cut by 6 bases and J by 4 bases, with 23 bases left in between. The CDR3 DNA reads as TGCAGTGCCCGGAACCCCCATAGGGAACGGGCAGATACGCAGTATTTT. Translating it yields CSARNPHRERADTQYF.

This clonotype was recorded at least ten times. V usage is TRBV2 and J usage is TRBJ1-1; a weak D match, TRBD1 (5 bases). Per the germline V gene, CDR1 is SNHLY and CDR2 is FYNNEI. This CDR3 is 16 amino acids long. Trimming took off 5 bases at V and 0 bases at J, with 16 bases between the two ends. The CDR3 nucleotides read TGTGCCAGCAGTTTGTCTAGGGGTCCCATGAACACTGAAGCTTTCTTT. This gives the protein CASSLSRGPMNTEAFF.